This TCR beta chain was profiled in a study of cytotoxic CD8 clonotypes in ibrutinib-treated CLL. At the level of the study: The patients comprised 10 to 12 relapsed/refractory and about 16 treatment-naive cases, about 18 IGHV unmutated. Study-wide results and caveats: Sampling times, which were not matched between the groups, differed between sustained-remission patients and progressing patients. At baseline, clonality was higher than in age-matched healthy donors and correlated with CD8+ counts. On treatment, the uncommon public clonotypes contracted or remained stable.

Trimming stripped 7 bases from V and 3 bases from J, with 15 bases between. This CDR3 comprises 14 residues. The germline V gene has CDR1 SEHNR and CDR2 FQNEAQ (reference sequence). On this clone: The antigen remains unidentified.

Clones were read by immunoSEQ multiplex PCR, and TCRdb kept only the in-frame ones, dropping some. The sample has approximately 150,000 clones, about 84% seen once; the top ten hold 4.6%. Sequencing was performed on PBMCs, taken after 24 months of ibrutinib treatment. The receptor's source is a human donor with chronic lymphocytic leukemia. The chain uses TRBV7-9 and TRBJ1-1; no clear D. The CDR3 sequence is CASTSRSLHTEAFF. Here the CDR3 DNA reads TGTGCCAGCACCTCCCGGAGCCTACACACTGAAGCTTTCTTT.